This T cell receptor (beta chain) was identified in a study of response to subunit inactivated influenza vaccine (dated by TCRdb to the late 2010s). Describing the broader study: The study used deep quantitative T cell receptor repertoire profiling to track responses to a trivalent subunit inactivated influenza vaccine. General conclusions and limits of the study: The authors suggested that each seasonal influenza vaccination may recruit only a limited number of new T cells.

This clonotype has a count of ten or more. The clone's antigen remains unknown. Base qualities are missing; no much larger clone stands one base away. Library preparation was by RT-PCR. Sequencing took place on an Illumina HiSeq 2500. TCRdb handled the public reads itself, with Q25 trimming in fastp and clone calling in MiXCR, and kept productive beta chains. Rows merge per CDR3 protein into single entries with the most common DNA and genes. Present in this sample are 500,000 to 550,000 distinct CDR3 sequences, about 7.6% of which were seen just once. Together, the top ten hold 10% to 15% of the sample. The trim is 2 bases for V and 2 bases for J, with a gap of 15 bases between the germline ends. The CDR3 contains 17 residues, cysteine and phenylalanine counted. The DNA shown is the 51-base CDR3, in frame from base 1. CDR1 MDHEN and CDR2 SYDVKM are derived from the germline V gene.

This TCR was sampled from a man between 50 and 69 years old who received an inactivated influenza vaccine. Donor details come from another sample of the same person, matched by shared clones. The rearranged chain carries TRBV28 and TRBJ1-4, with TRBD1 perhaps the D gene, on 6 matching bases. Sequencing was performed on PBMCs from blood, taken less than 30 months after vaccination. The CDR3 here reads CASSLEFPGATNEKLFF. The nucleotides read TGTGCCAGCAGTTTAGAGTTCCCGGGGGCGACTAATGAAAAACTGTTTTTT.